The next 6 T cell receptor beta chains were all read from a single sample in a study of cytomegalovirus exposure and HLA in healthy donors. Primers for the PCR totalled 60 Vbeta and 13 Jbeta. Assay: immunoSEQ multiplex PCR; the TCRdb copy retains only in-frame clones and omits some. The listing records over 30,000 clones. Input material: PBMCs. Receptors were obtained from a woman in her thirties or forties in good health and CMV-seropositive.

The rearrangement links TRBV27 to TRBJ1-2, with D unclear. V was clipped by 4 bases and J by 7 bases, with 10 bases between them. This CDR3 is 12 amino acids long. Germline CDR1 reads MNHEY; CDR2 reads SMNVEV (reference sequence). The CDR3 protein is CASSSLGGGYTF. The CDR3 coding sequence is TGTGCCAGCAGTTCCCTGGGAGGTGGCTACACCTTC.

The chain joins TRBV10-3 to TRBJ2-3; perhaps TRBD1 as D (6 bases). Germline CDR1 ENHRY, CDR2 SYGVKD. The CDR3 runs to 16 residues. The V and J ends lost 6 bases and 4 bases respectively, with 20 bases between them. The CDR3: CAIRGTGTYPPDTQYF. CDR3 in DNA: TGTGCCATCAGGGGGACCGGGACATACCCCCCAGATACGCAGTATTTT.

The rearrangement joins TRBV28 to TRBJ2-5; D call uncertain. The CDR3 runs to 13 residues. Trimming took 2 bases from V and 5 from J, leaving 9 bases between them. From germline, CDR1 is MDHEN and CDR2 SYDVKM. For the CDR3, the DNA is TGTGCCAGCAGTTTAACTTATTCGGAGACCCAGTACTTC. It translates to CASSLTYSETQYF.

This sequence joins TRBV19 and TRBJ1-2; 7 nucleotides align to TRBD1. The length of the CDR3 is 11 residues. Germline loops: CDR1 LNHDA, CDR2 SQIVND (reference sequence). V trimming: 6 bases; J trimming: 10 bases; junction bases outside the gene matches: 5. CDR3 coding DNA: TGTGCCAGTAGAACAGGGGATGCCTACACCTTC. It translates to CASRTGDAYTF.

The V and J genes are TRBV29-1 and TRBJ2-1; 8 bases match TRBD2. J lost 0 bases, V lost 4 bases, and 11 bases had no gene match. The CDR3 spans 17 residues. Germline loops: CDR1 SQVTM, CDR2 ANQGSEA. In DNA form, the CDR3 reads TGCAGCGTTGTCGGGCTAGCGGGTATGAGCTCCTACAATGAGCAGTTCTTC. Protein: CSVVGLAGMSSYNEQFF.

This rearrangement joins TRBV29-1 to TRBJ2-1; possible D gene TRBD1, 6 bases. Trimming pared 4 bases from V and 2 bases from J, leaving 12 bases between. Germline CDR1 reads SQVTM; CDR2 reads ANQGSEA. The CDR3 length is 14 residues. In nucleotides, the CDR3 is TGCAGCGTTGCTGGGGGCCTACCCTACAATGAGCAGTTCTTC. This encodes CSVAGGLPYNEQFF.